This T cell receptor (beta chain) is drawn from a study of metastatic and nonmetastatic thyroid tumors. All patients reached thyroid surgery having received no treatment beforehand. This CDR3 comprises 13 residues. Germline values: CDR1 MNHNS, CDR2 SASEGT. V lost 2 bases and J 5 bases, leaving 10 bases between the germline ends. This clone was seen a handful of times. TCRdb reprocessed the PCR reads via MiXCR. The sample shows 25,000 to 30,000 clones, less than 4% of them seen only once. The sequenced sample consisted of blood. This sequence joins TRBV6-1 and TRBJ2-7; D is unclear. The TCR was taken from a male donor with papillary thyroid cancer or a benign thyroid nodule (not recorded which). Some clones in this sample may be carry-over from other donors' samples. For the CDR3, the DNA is TGTGCCAGCAGTGAACTCGGTGGGGACGAGCAGTACTTC. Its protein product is CASSELGGDEQYF.